This entry concerns a single T cell receptor (beta chain). Its antigen remains unidentified. Quantitative 5'-RACE with molecular barcodes was used to make the TCR beta libraries. TCRdb redid the calling of the 5' RACE reads with MiXCR, one entry per CDR3 protein. This sample has about 160,000 distinct CDR3 sequences, with about 16% found just once. Germline loops: CDR1 LGHNA, CDR2 YNFKEQ. CDR3 length: 15 amino acids. V was shortened by 0 bases and J by 2 bases, with 11 bases between the two germline ends. The sample originates from a study of CD8 T cells in ankylosing spondylitis. Notes on the study in general: Disease-associated clonotypes exhibited CD8+ identity and were relatively infrequent in peripheral blood. Ankylosing spondylitis blood appeared to be characterized by a TCR beta motif of 7 to 9 highly homologous variants. There was reportedly significant enrichment of clones that were disease-linked in matched ankylosing spondylitis synovial fluid.

The receptor was derived from a male donor with ankylosing spondylitis or in good health (not recorded which). The V gene is TRBV4-2, the J gene TRBJ2-7; D may be TRBD1 (5 bases). The sequenced material came from blood, either unsorted or a sorted T cell fraction (not recorded which). The CDR3 loop reads CASSQDGAGTYEQYF. The CDR3 DNA sequence: TGTGCCAGCAGCCAAGACGGAGCAGGGACCTACGAGCAGTACTTC.